The 7 T cell receptor beta chains below come from one sample, sequenced in a study of blood T cell repertoires in COVID-19. Using immunoSEQ multiplex PCR, the repertoire was profiled, and TCRdb retains in-frame clones only, with some absent. The table shows over 200,000 clones, with 80% to 90% occurring only once. Sequencing was carried out using peripheral blood. These receptor sequences come from a man aged 25-45 years with COVID-19, enrolled during active disease.

This chain connects TRBV9 to TRBJ2-5, with 13 bases fitting TRBD2. Germline assignment: CDR1 SGDLS and CDR2 YYNGEE. The CDR3 runs to 16 residues. The J segment lost 5 bases and the V segment lost 4 bases, leaving 8 bases of the junction unmatched. This CDR3 reads CASSRGLAGDWETQYF. The DNA of the CDR3 is TGTGCCAGCAGCAGAGGACTAGCGGGAGATTGGGAGACCCAGTACTTC.

The rearrangement links TRBV5-1 to TRBJ2-1, with 11 bases aligning to TRBD2. V lost 0 bases to trimming and J lost 4 bases; unmatched junction nucleotides: 6. This CDR3 spans 17 amino acids. Germline CDR1 is SGHRS and CDR2 is YFSETQ. DNA of the CDR3: TGCGCCAGCAGCTTGGCCGTGGCTAGCGGGGGGTACAATGAGCAGTTCTTC. This encodes CASSLAVASGGYNEQFF.

The chain combines TRBV7-2 with TRBJ1-6; D remains ambiguous. The V and J ends lost 2 bases and 4 bases respectively, with 12 bases between them. In germline, CDR1 is SGHTA, CDR2 FQGNSA. CDR3 length: 16 residues. CDR3 sequence reads: CASSLSGGDYNSPLHF. CDR3 bases: TGTGCCAGCAGCTTATCCGGCGGGGATTATAATTCACCCCTCCACTTT.

The CDR3 DNA reads TGTGCCAGCAGCCCGACAGGGACCGGTGAAAAACTGTTTTTT. Amino acid sequence: CASSPTGTGEKLFF. The chain combines TRBV6-5 with TRBJ1-4; 7 bases line up with TRBD1. The CDR3 spans 14 residues. CDR1 MNHEY and CDR2 SVGAGI come from the germline V gene. J was trimmed by 7 bases and V by 6 bases; bases with no gene match: 8.

A single count supports this clone. The chain has TRBV7-2 and TRBJ1-5; perhaps TRBD1 as D (5 bases). V gave up 1 base and J gave up 6 bases, with 16 bases separating them. This CDR3 region has 16 residues. CDR1 SGHTA and CDR2 FQGNSA come from the germline V gene. The CDR3 reads CASSLGWSLGGQPQHF. Here the CDR3 DNA reads TGTGCCAGCAGCTTAGGTTGGTCGCTGGGGGGTCAGCCCCAGCATTTT.

CDR3 DNA sequence: TGTGCCAGCAGCGTACAGGGTGCGGGAGGTGCAGATACGCAGTATTTT. Protein product: CASSVQGAGGADTQYF. This sequence joins TRBV7-2 and TRBJ2-3; TRBD2 matches at 8 bases. CDR3 length equals 16 residues. Losses at the gene ends were 5 bases for V and 4 bases for J; bases not matched to a gene: 11. The V gene's germline CDR1 is SGHTA and CDR2 FQGNSA.

The J gene is TRBJ2-4, the V gene TRBV6-1, with D perhaps matching TRBD2 (5 bases). The CDR3 consists of 18 residues. Germline assignment: CDR1 MNHNS and CDR2 SASEGT. The V gene lost 0 bases and the J gene lost 0 bases, with 15 bases spanning the gap. DNA of the CDR3: TGTGCCAGCAGTGAAGCGAGTGATTGGGCGGGAGCCAAAAACATTCAGTACTTC. This encodes CASSEASDWAGAKNIQYF.